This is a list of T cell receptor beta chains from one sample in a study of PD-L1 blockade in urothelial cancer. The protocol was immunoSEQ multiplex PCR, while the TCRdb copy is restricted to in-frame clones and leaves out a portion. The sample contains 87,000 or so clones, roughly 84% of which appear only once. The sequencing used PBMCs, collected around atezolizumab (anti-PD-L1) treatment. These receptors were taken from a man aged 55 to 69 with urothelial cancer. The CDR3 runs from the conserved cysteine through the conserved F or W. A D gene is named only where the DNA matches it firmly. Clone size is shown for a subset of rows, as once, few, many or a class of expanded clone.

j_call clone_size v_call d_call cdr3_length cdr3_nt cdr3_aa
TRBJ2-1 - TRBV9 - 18 TGTGCCAGCAGCGAGGGGGGGACCCTAGGGAGTACCTACAATGAGCAGTTCTTC CASSEGGTLGSTYNEQFF
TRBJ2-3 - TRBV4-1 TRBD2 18 TGCGCCAGCAGCCAAGACGACCGGGCGGGAGGGCCCCCAGATACGCAGTATTTT CASSQDDRAGGPPDTQYF
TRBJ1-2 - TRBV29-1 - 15 TGCAGCGTTGGGGCAGGGGCCGACCCCCTCTATGGCTACACCTTC CSVGAGADPLYGYTF
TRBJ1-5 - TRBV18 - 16 TGTGCCAGCTCACCTTTGGACAGCCCCAGCAATCAGCCCCAGCATTTT CASSPLDSPSNQPQHF
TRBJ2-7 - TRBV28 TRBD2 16 TGTGCCACTTCCGGGGGACGACTAGCGGGGTCATACGAGCAGTACTTC CATSGGRLAGSYEQYF
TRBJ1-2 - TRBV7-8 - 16 TGTGCCAGCAGCTTAGAATCCAGGAGGAATAACTATGGCTACACCTTC CASSLESRRNNYGYTF
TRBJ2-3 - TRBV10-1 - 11 TGCGCCAGCAGTGATATTTATACGCAGTATTTT CASSDIYTQYF
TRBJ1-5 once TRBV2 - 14 TGTGCCAGCAGTGAAGGGGCTTATAATCAGCCCCAGCATTTT CASSEGAYNQPQHF
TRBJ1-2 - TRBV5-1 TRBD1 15 TGCGCCAGCAGCATGGCCGGGACAGGGTCCTATGGCTACACCTTC CASSMAGTGSYGYTF
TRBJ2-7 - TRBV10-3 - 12 TGTGCCATCAGTGAGACAGGCTACGAGCAGTACTTC CAISETGYEQYF
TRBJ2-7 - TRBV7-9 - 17 TGTGCCAGCAGCTTAGGTCTTTATGGGACATCCTCCTACGAGCAGTACTTC CASSLGLYGTSSYEQYF
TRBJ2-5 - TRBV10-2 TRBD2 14 TGCGCCACCCTACTAGCGGGAGGTAGGGAGACCCAGTACTTC CATLLAGGRETQYF
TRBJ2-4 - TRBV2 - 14 TGTGCCAGCAGTGAATTGCCAGTGTCAAACATTCAGTACTTC CASSELPVSNIQYF
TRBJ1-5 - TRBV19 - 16 TGTGCCAGTAGTATTCGCGGGGGCTGGAGCAATCAGCCCCAGCATTTT CASSIRGGWSNQPQHF